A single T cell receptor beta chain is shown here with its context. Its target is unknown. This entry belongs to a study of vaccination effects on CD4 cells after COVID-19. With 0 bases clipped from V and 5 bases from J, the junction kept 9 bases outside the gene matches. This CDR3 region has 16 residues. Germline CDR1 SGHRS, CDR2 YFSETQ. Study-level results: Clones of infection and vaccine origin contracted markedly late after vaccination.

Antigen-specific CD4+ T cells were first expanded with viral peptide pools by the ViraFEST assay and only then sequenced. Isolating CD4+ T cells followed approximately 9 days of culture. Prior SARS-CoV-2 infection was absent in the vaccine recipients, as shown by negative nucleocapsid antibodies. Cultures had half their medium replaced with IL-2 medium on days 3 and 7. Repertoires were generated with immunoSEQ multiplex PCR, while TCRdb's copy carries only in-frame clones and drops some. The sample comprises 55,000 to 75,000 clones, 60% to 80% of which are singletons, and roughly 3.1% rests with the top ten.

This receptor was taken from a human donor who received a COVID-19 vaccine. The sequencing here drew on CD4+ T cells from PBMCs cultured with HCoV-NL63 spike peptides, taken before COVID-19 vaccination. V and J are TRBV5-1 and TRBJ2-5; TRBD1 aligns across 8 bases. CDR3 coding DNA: TGCGCCAGCAGCTTGGCCGGGACAGGCCCCGGGGAGACCCAGTACTTC. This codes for CASSLAGTGPGETQYF.